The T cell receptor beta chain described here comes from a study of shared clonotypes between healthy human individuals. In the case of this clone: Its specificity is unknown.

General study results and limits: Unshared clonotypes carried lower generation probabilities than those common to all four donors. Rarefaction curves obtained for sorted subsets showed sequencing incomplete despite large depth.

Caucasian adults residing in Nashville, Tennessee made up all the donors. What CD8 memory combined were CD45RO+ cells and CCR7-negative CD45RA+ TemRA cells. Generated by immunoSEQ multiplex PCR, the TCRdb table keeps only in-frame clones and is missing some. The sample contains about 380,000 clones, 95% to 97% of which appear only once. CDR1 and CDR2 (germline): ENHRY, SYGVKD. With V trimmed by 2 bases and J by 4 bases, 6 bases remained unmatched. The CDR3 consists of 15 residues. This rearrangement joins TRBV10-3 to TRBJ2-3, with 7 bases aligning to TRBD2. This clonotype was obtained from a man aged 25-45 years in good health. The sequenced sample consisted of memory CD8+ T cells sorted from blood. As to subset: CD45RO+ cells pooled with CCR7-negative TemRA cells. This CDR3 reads CAISEPRTRPDTQYF. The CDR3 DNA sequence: TGTGCCATCAGTGAGCCCAGGACTAGACCAGATACGCAGTATTTT.